This T cell receptor beta chain stems from a study of response to subunit inactivated influenza vaccine. Via MiXCR, TCRdb re-called the RT-PCR reads, giving one row per CDR3 protein. The profile shows about 570,000 distinct CDR3 sequences, 11% of them singletons. This clonotype was detected only a few times. The junction had 9 bases not matched to a gene; V was cut back by 2 bases and J by 6 bases. CDR1 is SGHRS and CDR2 is YFSETQ in the germline V gene. This CDR3 spans 16 amino acids. The sample also formed part of further work on T cells expressing NK-cell markers. Per that paper: The authors made TCR beta cDNA libraries by 5'RACE template switching. This switching added a universal primer site and UMIs. In sorted CD3+CD56+NKG2C+, CD3+CD56+NKG2C- and CD3+CD56-NKG2C+ T cells, TCR beta repertoires were obtained. Seven donors tested HCMV-seropositive and one tested seronegative among the eight sequenced. Restriction of the sorted population to alpha-beta TCR T cells was achieved in several experiments with an anti-gamma-delta TCR antibody. Where several donors were concerned, these clonotypes also led the CD3+CD56-NKG2C+ fraction.

The chain joins TRBV5-1 to TRBJ2-4; TRBD1 aligns across 9 bases. The clonotype originates from a man aged 45-65 years who received an inactivated influenza vaccine. The source was PBMCs from blood, collected on the day of vaccination. CDR3 sequence (DNA): TGCGCCAGCAGCTTACAACCGGGACAGGGAATAAACATTCAGTACTTC. Its translation: CASSLQPGQGINIQYF.